The 14 T cell receptor beta chains presented below share a single source sample, sequenced in a study of regulatory T cells. The PCR used 52 TRBV and 13 TRBJ primers. The protocol was immunoSEQ multiplex PCR, while the TCRdb copy is restricted to in-frame clones and leaves out a portion. The repertoire includes 32,000 or so clones, around 92% of them detected once, and less than 2% sits in the top ten. Study-wide results and caveats: In CD3G-deficient patients, conventional CD4+ T cells were enriched for hydrophobic CDR3 residues at positions 6 and 7.

The antigens for these receptors are not known. The specimen was conventional CD4+ T cells sorted from blood. The receptors derive from a person under 30 with CD3G deficiency.

V usage is TRBV7-2 and J usage is TRBJ2-3; 10 nucleotides align to TRBD2. This CDR3 has 17 amino acids. Germline V gives CDR1 SGHTA, CDR2 FQGNSA. The V segment lost 5 bases and the J segment 0 bases; nucleotides outside the gene matches: 8. The DNA of the CDR3 is TGTGCCAGCAGCCGAGGACTAGCGGCTTATAGCACAGATACGCAGTATTTT. Translation gives CASSRGLAAYSTDTQYF. The full variable domain, rest sourced from reference TRBV7-2 and TRBJ2-3, is GAGVSQSPSNKVTEKGKDVELRCDPISGHTALYWYRQSLGQGLEFLIYFQGNSAPDKSGLPSDRFSAERTGGSVSTLTIQRTQQEDSAVYLCASSRGLAAYSTDTQYFGPGTRLTVL.

The rearrangement uses TRBV5-6 and TRBJ2-3; D is unclear. Trimming took off 2 bases at V and 5 bases at J, with 6 bases between the two ends. This CDR3 is 12 amino acids long. Germline loops: CDR1 SGHDT, CDR2 YYEEEE. CDR3 in DNA: TGTGCCAGCAGCTTAATCAGAGATACGCAGTATTTT. Its translation is CASSLIRDTQYF.

The rearrangement uses TRBV5-1 and TRBJ2-3, with TRBD1 as a possible D gene (7 bases). CDR3 length: 14 residues. The V gene lost 4 bases and the J gene lost 4 bases, with 13 bases spanning the gap. Germline V gene lookup returns CDR1 SGHRS and CDR2 YFSETQ. The CDR3 sequence: CASSTTGRSDTQYF. In DNA form, the CDR3 reads TGCGCCAGCAGCACGACAGGGAGGTCAGATACGCAGTATTTT.

V and J are TRBV2 and TRBJ1-2; 10 nucleotides line up with TRBD1. Trimming at V came to 0 bases and at J to 7 bases, leaving 2 bases not matched to a gene. The CDR3 runs to 14 residues. The germline gives CDR1 SNHLY, CDR2 FYNNEI. DNA for the CDR3: TGTGCCAGCAGTGAAGCGGGACAGGGGAGTGGCTACACCTTC. This sequence encodes CASSEAGQGSGYTF.

This chain joins TRBV7-2 and TRBJ2-3; 11 bases are a match to TRBD1. From germline, CDR1 is SGHTA and CDR2 FQGNSA. The CDR3 runs to 15 residues. V gave up 7 bases and J gave up 5 bases; unmatched junction bases: 8. CDR3 protein: CASTTGTGGIDTQYF. The CDR3 DNA reads TGTGCCAGCACCACCGGGACAGGGGGTATAGATACGCAGTATTTT.

The chain couples TRBV5-1 to TRBJ2-3, with 13 bases matching TRBD2. V lost 4 bases to trimming and J lost 4 bases; unmatched junction nucleotides: 6. CDR1 and CDR2 from the germline V gene are SGHRS and YFSETQ. The CDR3 loop spans 16 amino acids. For the CDR3, the DNA is TGCGCCAGCAGCCCCGCACTAGCGGGGGGGGCAGATACGCAGTATTTT. Encoded protein: CASSPALAGGADTQYF.

The chain employs TRBV23-1 and TRBJ2-1; a possible D gene is TRBD2 (6 bases). TRBV23-1 is annotated as an ORF whose role is uncertain. Trimming removed 1 base at V and 6 bases at J, with 16 bases between. This CDR3 is built from 16 residues. The CDR3 sequence is CASSQWWGLPLNEQFF. The CDR3 DNA reads as TGCGCCAGCAGTCAATGGTGGGGACTGCCGCTCAATGAGCAGTTCTTC.

The CDR3 sequence is CASSLVASGGYEQYF. The CDR3 nucleotides are TGTGCCAGCAGCTTAGTGGCTAGCGGGGGCTACGAGCAGTACTTC. This chain uses TRBV7-2 with TRBJ2-7; 10 bases are shared with TRBD2. V shed 1 base, J shed 3 bases, and the junction held 3 bases outside the gene matches. The germline gives CDR1 SGHTA, CDR2 FQGNSA. This CDR3 spans 15 amino acids.

The V and J genes are TRBV30 and TRBJ1-6; D might be TRBD1 (5 bases). The CDR3 sequence is 13 residues long. Germline V gene data show CDR1 as GTSNPN and CDR2 as SVGIG (reference sequence). Trimming stripped 1 base from V and 9 bases from J, with 10 bases between. The CDR3 sequence: CAWSDVGVSPLHF. In nucleotides, the CDR3 is TGTGCCTGGAGTGACGTGGGGGTTTCACCCCTCCACTTT.

The chain is built from TRBV6-1 and TRBJ2-3, with 11 bases identical to TRBD1. The CDR3 is made up of 17 amino acids. Per germline, CDR1 MNHNS and CDR2 SASEGT. V shed 4 bases, J shed 1 base, and the junction held 7 bases outside the gene matches. CDR3 in DNA: TGTGCCAGCAGTGCTGGACAGGGGGCGAGGGGCACAGATACGCAGTATTTT. Translating it yields CASSAGQGARGTDTQYF.

The rearrangement uses TRBV6-1 and TRBJ2-5, with D possibly matching TRBD1 (5 bases). The J call may not be correct, given that the DNA end is closer to TRBJ2-7. The CDR3 runs to 13 residues. Per germline, CDR1 MNHNS and CDR2 SASEGT. Here the CDR3 reads CASSVDSSYEQYF. For the CDR3, the DNA is TGTGCCAGCAGTGTTGACAGTTCCTACGAGCAGTACTTC.

The chain recombines TRBV5-1 with TRBJ2-1; D not certain. V was clipped by 0 bases and J by 7 bases, with 11 bases between them. Germline loops: CDR1 SGHRS, CDR2 YFSETQ. This CDR3 is built from 14 residues. CDR3 amino acids: CASSLGPGRNEQFF. For the CDR3, the DNA is TGCGCCAGCAGCTTGGGACCCGGTAGAAATGAGCAGTTCTTC.

This chain connects TRBV6-1 to TRBJ1-2, with 7 positions matching TRBD1. V dropped 8 bases and J dropped 8; count of bases not matched to a gene: 11. The germline gives CDR1 MNHNS, CDR2 SASEGT. The CDR3 has 13 amino acids. CDR3 sequence: CASALDRVDGYTF. The CDR3 DNA reads as TGTGCCAGCGCCCTCGACAGGGTGGACGGCTACACCTTC.

The V and J genes are TRBV6-1 and TRBJ1-2; no reliable D call. The CDR3 is 13 amino acids. CDR1 is MNHNS, CDR2 SASEGT, per germline. Trimming left V 3 bases short and J 7 bases short, with 12 bases between. The CDR3, as DNA: TGTGCCAGCAGTGAGAGGGAGGCTGGTGGCTACACCTTC. Amino acid sequence: CASSEREAGGYTF.